These 14 T cell receptor beta chains were sequenced from one sample in a study of T cell responses to AZD1222 COVID-19 vaccine. This table comes from immunoSEQ multiplex PCR, and its TCRdb copy is limited to in-frame clones, with some not included. The sample lists about 150,000 clones, about 93% occurring once. The source material was peripheral blood, sampled on day 0 of AZD1222 vaccination. The receptors here all came from an adult in good health.

Written as DNA, the CDR3 is TGTGCCAGCAGCTCAAAACCCCCGGGACAGGGAGGAAATGAGCAGTTCTTC. Protein sequence: CASSSKPPGQGGNEQFF. The rearrangement uses TRBV9 and TRBJ2-1; 9 bases align to TRBD1. The germline V gene has CDR1 SGDLS and CDR2 YYNGEE. After removal of 4 bases from V and 7 bases from J, the junction contained 15 bases not matched to a gene. The CDR3 contains 17 residues.

J is TRBJ1-5 and V is TRBV10-3, with no clear D. Trimming removed 5 bases at V and 5 bases at J, with 13 bases between. This CDR3 has 14 amino acids. Germline V gives CDR1 ENHRY, CDR2 SYGVKD. The CDR3 region is CAISSPGIDQPQHF. The CDR3 DNA sequence: TGTGCCATCAGTTCTCCGGGGATTGATCAGCCCCAGCATTTT.

The chain uses TRBV7-9 and TRBJ1-4; D is unclear. Germline lookup yields CDR1 SEHNR and CDR2 FQNEAQ (reference sequence). Trimming left V 5 bases short and J 3 bases short, with 16 bases between. This CDR3 spans 16 amino acids. The DNA of the CDR3 is TGTGCCAGCAGCGTTCGGATGCTTGGGCCTAATGAAAAACTGTTTTTT. This encodes CASSVRMLGPNEKLFF.

This clone has a handful of counts. V gene TRBV18 combines with J gene TRBJ1-5; unclear D gene. V lost 2 bases to trimming and J lost 5 bases, with 4 bases between them. Germline V gene lookup returns CDR1 KGHSH and CDR2 LQKENI. The CDR3 covers 12 residues. The CDR3 loop is CASSPGDQPQHF. Written as DNA, the CDR3 is TGTGCCAGCTCACCAGGGGATCAGCCCCAGCATTTT.

The chain employs TRBV2 and TRBJ1-5, with D unclear. Germline assignment: CDR1 SNHLY and CDR2 FYNNEI. CDR3 length equals 14 residues. The V end was cut by 4 bases, the J end by 0 bases, with 7 bases between. The CDR3 here is CASSGPISNQPQHF. The CDR3 DNA sequence: TGTGCCAGCAGTGGGCCCATTAGCAATCAGCCCCAGCATTTT.

This chain uses TRBV25-1 with TRBJ1-4; 7 bases match TRBD1. Germline-derived CDR1 and CDR2 are MGHDK and SYGVNS. This CDR3 region has 14 residues. J lost 6 bases, V lost 4 bases, and 5 bases had no gene match. The CDR3 region has the DNA TGTGCCAGCAGTGGAACCGGGACAGATGAAAAACTGTTTTTT. This codes for CASSGTGTDEKLFF.

This CDR3 is CASSDSNLAGGPDTQYF. CDR3 sequence (DNA): TGTGCCAGCAGTGACTCGAACCTAGCGGGAGGCCCGGATACGCAGTATTTT. This rearrangement joins TRBV6-4 to TRBJ2-3, with 11 bases aligning to TRBD2. Looked up from germline, CDR1 is MRHNA and CDR2 is SNTAGT. CDR3 length equals 17 residues. With V trimmed by 0 bases and J by 6 bases, 8 bases remained unmatched.

Only one count was recorded for this clone. V usage is TRBV19 and J usage is TRBJ2-1; D not certain. Per the germline V gene, CDR1 is LNHDA and CDR2 is SQIVND (reference sequence). The CDR3 spans 14 residues. Trimming shortened V by 6 bases and J by 6 bases, and 15 bases separated the two germline ends. CDR3 residues: CASSYDRLINEQFF. CDR3 nucleotide sequence: TGTGCCAGTAGCTACGATCGACTGATCAATGAGCAGTTCTTC.

The chain uses TRBV18 and TRBJ2-3, with D possibly TRBD2 on 6 matching bases. CDR3 length equals 14 residues. Germline V lookup: CDR1 KGHSH, CDR2 LQKENI. V was trimmed by 2 bases and J by 3 bases, leaving 9 bases between them. CDR3: CASSPWGVTDTQYF. Here the CDR3 DNA reads TGTGCCAGCTCACCATGGGGGGTAACAGATACGCAGTATTTT. Full variable domain (remainder filled in from reference TRBV18 and TRBJ2-3): NAGVMQNPRHLVRRRGQEARLRCSPMKGHSHVYWYRQLPEEGLKFMVYLQKENIIDESGMPKERFSAEFPKEGPSILRIQQVVRGDSAAYFCASSPWGVTDTQYFGPGTRLTVL.

The chain carries TRBV10-3 and TRBJ2-7; 9 nucleotides line up with TRBD2. From germline, CDR1 is ENHRY and CDR2 SYGVKD. The trim removed 6 bases at V and 5 bases at J, leaving 5 bases unmatched. The CDR3 covers 13 residues. The CDR3 region has the DNA TGTGCCATCAGGAGCGCGGGAGGGAACGAGCAGTACTTC. Encoded protein: CAIRSAGGNEQYF.

CDR3 region: CASRRPGLAGGDEQFF. CDR3 nucleotide sequence: TGTGCCAGCCGCAGGCCCGGACTAGCGGGAGGGGATGAGCAGTTCTTC. The chain joins TRBV27 to TRBJ2-1; 15 nucleotides align to TRBD2. This CDR3 is 16 amino acids long. V dropped 8 bases and J dropped 8; count of bases not matched to a gene: 10. Germline lookup yields CDR1 MNHEY and CDR2 SMNVEV (reference sequence).

The V call is TRBV5-1, the J call TRBJ1-1; D is uncertain. V shed 4 bases and J shed 3 bases, with 10 bases lying between them. The germline CDR1 and CDR2 sequences are SGHRS and YFSETQ. The CDR3 is 13 residues long. CDR3 loop: CASSRGIDTEAFF. As DNA, the CDR3 is TGCGCCAGCAGCAGAGGAATTGACACTGAAGCTTTCTTT.

The genes are TRBV6-5 and TRBJ1-4, with D uncertain. With 6 bases removed from V and 6 bases from J, the gap between germline ends came to 11 bases. This CDR3 has 13 amino acids. Germline-derived CDR1 and CDR2 are MNHEY and SVGAGI. The CDR3 coding sequence is TGTGCCAGCAGCCTAGGACGGGATGAAAAACTGTTTTTT. This sequence encodes CASSLGRDEKLFF.

The J gene is TRBJ1-5, the V gene TRBV12-3 or TRBV12-4; D is unresolved. This CDR3 has 13 residues. Trimming shortened V by 1 base and J by 3 bases, and 4 bases separated the two germline ends. The CDR3 DNA is TGTGCCAGCAGTTTAGGGGTCAATCAGCCCCAGCATTTT. Its translation: CASSLGVNQPQHF.